This T cell receptor (beta chain) is from a study of T-cell reconstitution after alpha-beta-depleted transplantation in children. The study's findings and limits: There were reportedly several hundred expanded graft clones from which alpha-beta T cells came about two months after transplant.

TCRbeta library construction was performed incorporating unique molecular identifiers. TCRdb passed the PCR reads through MiXCR, listing each CDR3 protein once. The sample shows more than 120,000 distinct CDR3 sequences, 8% to 10% of them seen only once. Turning to this clonotype: Its matching antigen is unknown. This may arise from a read error, as a much more abundant clone is one base away.

V lost 3 bases and J 3 bases, leaving 15 bases between the germline ends. Per the germline V gene, CDR1 is DFQATT and CDR2 is SNEGSKA (reference sequence). This CDR3 has 14 amino acids. The sequences come from PBMCs, mostly from graft donor cells, collected 180 days after TCRalphabeta/CD19-depleted stem cell transplant. The chain couples TRBV20-1 to TRBJ2-7; D tentatively reads TRBD1 or TRBD2 (6 bases each). This clonotype originated in a female patient aged 2 to 10 who had a stem cell transplant for congenital amegakaryocytic thrombocytopenia, so the T cells may come from the graft donor. CDR3 protein: CSARGRDINYEQYF. CDR3 DNA sequence: TGCAGTGCTAGGGGGCGGGACATCAACTACGAGCAGTACTTC.